The clone carrying this T cell receptor beta chain was found a few times. Its antigen is still unknown. TCRdb ran MiXCR on the reads and lists one entry per CDR3 protein. Among hundreds of thousands of distinct CDR3 sequences listed, approximately 25% were seen once. This entry comes from a study of T cell repertoires in cytomegalovirus infection. Turning to the study itself: Matching HLA type, along with CMV infection, was indicated by public TCR beta signatures. Notes on the study in general: The ex vivo response was dominated by HLA-C-restricted CMV-specific TCR beta clonotypes. Carriers of CMV plus the relevant HLA were identified by cumulative public TCR beta family frequency.

The CDR3 is made up of 16 amino acids. Germline-derived CDR1 and CDR2 are SGHDN and FVKESK. Germline trimming cut 10 bases from V and 3 bases from J; bases unmatched to any gene: 7. This sequence was found in a human donor in good health (CMV status not recorded). Some clones in this sample may be carry-over from other donors' samples. The V call is TRBV14, the J call TRBJ2-1; TRBD2 agrees at 15 bases. Source material: CD8+ T cells from PBMCs. The CDR3 DNA sequence: TGTGCCACTCGACGGACTAGCGGGGGGGACTACAATGAGCAGTTCTTC. Its protein is CATRRTSGGDYNEQFF.